Listed here are 32 T cell receptor beta chains from one sample, sequenced in a study of blood T cell repertoires in COVID-19. The assay was immunoSEQ multiplex PCR, and TCRdb's table has in-frame clones only and misses some. The table includes 250,000 or so clones, about 87% detected once. Sequencing was done on a sample of PBMCs or T cells enriched from blood (not recorded which). The receptors shown here come from a woman aged 25 to 45 with acute COVID-19.

The gene calls are TRBV9 and TRBJ2-1, with 10 bases lining up with TRBD2. J was trimmed by 4 bases and V by 4 bases; bases with no gene match: 14. The CDR3 extends over 18 amino acids. CDR1 is SGDLS, CDR2 YYNGEE, per germline. The CDR3 region has the DNA TGTGCCAGCAGCCCCCAAGCGGGGGGGCTGGTACTGTACAATGAGCAGTTCTTC. Protein: CASSPQAGGLVLYNEQFF.

With respect to this clone: The identical CDR3 is also encoded by other nucleotide sequences in the sample. This rearrangement joins TRBV6-5 to TRBJ2-5; 9 bases are a match to TRBD2. Germline V gives CDR1 MNHEY, CDR2 SVGAGI. The CDR3 is 16 amino acids. V shed 2 bases and J 2 bases; nucleotides not matched to a gene: 6. CDR3 DNA sequence: TGTGCCAGCAGTTACGGTCTAGCGGGGATACAAGAGACCCAGTACTTC. The encoded protein is CASSYGLAGIQETQYF.

V usage is TRBV18 and J usage is TRBJ1-1, with a possible D match to TRBD1 (5 bases). Germline assignment: CDR1 KGHSH and CDR2 LQKENI. This CDR3 contains 15 residues. Trimming removed 1 base from V and 1 base from J, with 10 bases in between. CDR3 nucleotides: TGTGCCAGCTCACCACAGGGGTTCGGGAACACTGAAGCTTTCTTT. This sequence encodes CASSPQGFGNTEAFF.

The rearrangement uses TRBV5-4 and TRBJ2-2; D unclear. Trimming took 0 bases from V and 5 from J, leaving 5 bases between them. Germline values: CDR1 SGHNT, CDR2 YYREEE (reference sequence). The CDR3 has 13 residues. For the CDR3, the DNA is TGTGCCAGCAGCTTGGTCGGGACCGGGGAGCTGTTTTTT. It translates to CASSLVGTGELFF. Full variable domain (rest looked up from reference TRBV5-4 and TRBJ2-2): ETGVTQSPTHLIKTRGQQVTLRCSSQSGHNTVSWYQQALGQGPQFIFQYYREEENGRGNFPPRFSGLQFPNYSSELNVNALELDDSALYLCASSLVGTGELFFGEGSRLTVL.

The rearrangement uses TRBV7-9 and TRBJ1-4, with 7 bases aligning to TRBD1. The CDR3 is made up of 15 amino acids. The ends lost 4 bases at V and 7 bases at J; junction bases unmatched: 9. Looked up from germline, CDR1 is SEHNR and CDR2 is FQNEAQ (reference sequence). CDR3 sequence (DNA): TGTGCCAGCAGCTCCTACAGGGGTCCGATTGAAAAACTGTTTTTT. Its translation: CASSSYRGPIEKLFF.

This sequence joins TRBV5-1 and TRBJ2-2, with TRBD2 identical over 7 bases. Germline CDR1 and CDR2: SGHRS and YFSETQ. The CDR3 runs to 20 residues. Germline trimming cut 4 bases from V and 3 bases from J; bases unmatched to any gene: 21. The CDR3 loop reads CASSPLRSEGAGRDTGELFF. CDR3 in DNA: TGCGCCAGCAGCCCCCTCCGATCAGAGGGCGCGGGGAGGGACACCGGGGAGCTGTTTTTT.

This clone was observed once. This sequence joins TRBV27 and TRBJ2-3, with D tentatively TRBD2 (6 bases). CDR3 length: 14 residues. The V end was cut by 2 bases, the J end by 4 bases, with 10 bases between. Germline V CDR1 and CDR2: MNHEY, SMNVEV (reference sequence). Here the CDR3 reads CASSLPGVADTQYF. The CDR3 region has the DNA TGTGCCAGCAGTTTACCGGGGGTGGCAGATACGCAGTATTTT.

This chain uses TRBV6-1 with TRBJ1-1; D ambiguous. Germline CDR1 MNHNS, CDR2 SASEGT. The CDR3 sequence is 14 residues long. The ends were cut back, 2 bases at V and 7 bases at J, with 14 bases in the middle. CDR3 sequence (DNA): TGTGCCAGCAGTGAAAGGAATTGGGGAGGTGAAGCTTTCTTT. Protein: CASSERNWGGEAFF.

The chain couples TRBV19 to TRBJ2-5; D possibly corresponds to TRBD2 (5 bases). Trimming removed 1 base from V and 7 bases from J, with 13 bases in between. CDR1 is LNHDA, CDR2 SQIVND, per germline (reference sequence). This CDR3 region has 14 residues. Here the CDR3 DNA reads TGTGCCAGTAGTATAGGAGGGCCGGACTCGACCCAGTACTTC. This codes for CASSIGGPDSTQYF.

The V call is TRBV27, the J call TRBJ1-4; 8 bases match TRBD1. CDR1 and CDR2 (germline): MNHEY, SMNVEV (reference sequence). CDR3 length: 14 residues. V dropped 6 bases and J dropped 8; count of bases not matched to a gene: 8. CDR3 DNA: TGTGCCAGCAGCTTGACAGGGGTTGGAGAAAAACTGTTTTTT. It codes for CASSLTGVGEKLFF.

J is TRBJ2-1 and V is TRBV5-6; the D gene is possibly TRBD2 (5 bases). The CDR3 consists of 14 residues. The germline CDR1 and CDR2 sequences are SGHDT and YYEEEE. The V and J ends lost 2 bases and 8 bases respectively, with 14 bases between them. CDR3 sequence reads: CASSFGITDDEQFF. The CDR3 region has the DNA TGTGCCAGCAGCTTCGGGATTACCGACGATGAGCAGTTCTTC.

The chain joins TRBV30 to TRBJ1-5; D remains ambiguous. The CDR3 runs 12 residues. V was trimmed by 5 bases and J by 6 bases, leaving 11 bases between them. CDR1 is GTSNPN, CDR2 SVGIG, per germline (reference sequence). CDR3 sequence: CAWSYDAQPQHF. The DNA of the CDR3 is TGTGCCTGGTCCTATGATGCTCAGCCCCAGCATTTT.

The chain joins TRBV29-1 to TRBJ2-7; 13 bases fit TRBD2. This CDR3 region has 14 residues. CDR1 is SQVTM and CDR2 is ANQGSEA in the germline V gene. J lost 6 bases, V lost 6 bases, and 8 bases had no gene match. CDR3 sequence: CSVNRLAGGGEQYF. CDR3 sequence (DNA): TGCAGCGTGAACCGACTAGCGGGGGGTGGCGAGCAGTACTTC.

This CDR3 is CASSIVERNQPQHF. The DNA of the CDR3 is TGTGCCAGTAGTATCGTCGAGCGCAATCAGCCCCAGCATTTT. The V call is TRBV19, the J call TRBJ1-5; D ambiguous. CDR1 is LNHDA, CDR2 SQIVND, per germline (reference sequence). The CDR3 contains 14 residues. Trimming took 3 bases from V and 2 from J, leaving 8 bases between them.

This clone has just one count. This chain connects TRBV6-5 to TRBJ2-7, with 9 bases aligning to TRBD1. Unmatched junction bases numbered 11, after V lost 5 bases and J lost 12 bases. There are 13 residues in the CDR3. Germline CDR1 is MNHEY and CDR2 is SVGAGI. This CDR3 reads CASSTWDRAQPYF. CDR3 sequence (DNA): TGTGCCAGCAGTACCTGGGACAGGGCCCAGCCGTACTTC.

V and J are TRBV10-3 and TRBJ1-4; TRBD1 aligns across 8 bases. The CDR3 spans 12 residues. Germline lookup yields CDR1 ENHRY and CDR2 SYGVKD. CDR3 sequence reads: CATGELGEKLFF. DNA for the CDR3: TGTGCGACAGGGGAATTGGGTGAAAAACTGTTTTTT.

The V and J genes are TRBV3-1 (or the pseudogene TRBV3-2) and TRBJ2-3; D is ambiguous. CDR1 and CDR2 from the germline V gene are LGHDT and YNNKEL (reference sequence). The CDR3 length is 15 residues. Trimming cost V 2 bases and J 2 bases, with 11 bases left between them. CDR3 DNA sequence: TGTGCCAGCAGCCAACTCCGGCGGCTCACAGATACGCAGTATTTT. Translating gives CASSQLRRLTDTQYF.

The chain couples TRBV14 to TRBJ2-7; 10 nucleotides line up with TRBD1. CDR1 is SGHDN and CDR2 is FVKESK in the germline V gene. The CDR3 is 15 residues long. J lost 7 bases, V lost 3 bases, and 9 bases had no gene match. The CDR3 DNA reads TGTGCCAGCAGCCACATAGGGACAGGGGCTGGGGAGCAGTACTTC. Its translation: CASSHIGTGAGEQYF.

The V call is TRBV19, the J call TRBJ1-5; TRBD1 might be the D (5 bases). Deletions cut 10 bases from V and 4 bases from J, with 20 bases between. This CDR3 comprises 15 residues. Germline CDR1 reads LNHDA; CDR2 reads SQIVND (reference sequence). The CDR3 region is CANQARGQRNQPQHF. The CDR3 region has the DNA TGTGCCAACCAAGCAAGGGGTCAGAGAAATCAGCCCCAGCATTTT.

V usage is TRBV25-1 and J usage is TRBJ2-2; a possible D gene is TRBD1 (5 bases). CDR3 length: 17 amino acids. Trimming cost V 0 bases and J 3 bases, with 14 bases left between them. Germline CDR1 reads MGHDK; CDR2 reads SYGVNS. The CDR3 reads CASSEYFRDPDTGELFF. The DNA of the CDR3 is TGTGCCAGCAGTGAATATTTCAGGGATCCGGACACCGGGGAGCTGTTTTTT.

This clone has a handful of counts. The chain combines TRBV6-6 with TRBJ2-1, with D unresolved. Germline CDR1 reads MNHNY; CDR2 reads SVGAGI (reference sequence). Trimming removed 0 bases at V and 3 bases at J, with 6 bases between. The CDR3 totals 14 residues. CDR3: CASSYSGVYNEQFF. Here the CDR3 DNA reads TGTGCCAGCAGTTACTCGGGCGTCTACAATGAGCAGTTCTTC.

The J gene is TRBJ2-5, the V gene TRBV19; 8 bases match TRBD1. Germline trimming cut 5 bases from V and 3 bases from J; bases unmatched to any gene: 11. CDR3 length: 16 residues. Per germline, CDR1 LNHDA and CDR2 SQIVND (reference sequence). The CDR3 spells CASSAPRGLGKETQYF. The CDR3 nucleotides are TGTGCCAGTAGTGCCCCCAGGGGGCTGGGGAAAGAGACCCAGTACTTC. The full variable domain, in which reference TRBV19 and TRBJ2-5 provide the parts outside the CDR3, is DGGITQSPKYLFRKEGQNVTLSCEQNLNHDAMYWYRQDPGQGLRLIYYSQIVNDFQKGDIAEGYSVSREKKESFPLTVTSAQKNPTAFYLCASSAPRGLGKETQYFGPGTRLLVL.

The chain recombines TRBV12-3 or TRBV12-4 with TRBJ1-1, with a tentative D call TRBD1 (5 bases). Trimming stripped 5 bases from V and 4 bases from J, with 11 bases between. This CDR3 region has 13 residues. CDR3 sequence reads: CASSTIQGTEAFF. The CDR3 bases are TGTGCCAGCAGTACAATCCAGGGCACTGAAGCTTTCTTT.

CDR3 region: CATSGPTGGGYTF. The CDR3 bases are TGTGCCACCAGCGGTCCTACGGGGGGCGGCTACACCTTC. The chain joins TRBV15 to TRBJ1-2, with a weak D call TRBD1 (6 bases). Trimming removed 5 bases from V and 8 bases from J, with 15 bases in between. The CDR3 consists of 13 residues. CDR1 and CDR2 (germline): LNHNV, YYDKDF (reference sequence).

The rearrangement links TRBV9 to TRBJ1-2; D not certain. V gave up 4 bases and J gave up 3 bases, with 13 bases separating them. The germline CDR1 and CDR2 sequences are SGDLS and YYNGEE. The CDR3 sequence is 14 residues long. For the CDR3, the DNA is TGTGCCAGCAGCCCGTCCCCTTCGGACTATGGCTACACCTTC. This gives the protein CASSPSPSDYGYTF. The full variable domain, with the rest looked up from reference TRBV9 and TRBJ1-2, is DSGVTQTPKHLITATGQRVTLRCSPRSGDLSVYWYQQSLDQGLQFLIQYYNGEERAKGNILERFSAQQFPDLHSELNLSSLELGDSALYFCASSPSPSDYGYTFGSGTRLTVV.

The V call is TRBV7-9, the J call TRBJ1-1; 8 positions agree with TRBD1. The junction had 6 bases not matched to a gene; V was cut back by 5 bases and J by 4 bases. CDR1 and CDR2 from the germline V gene are SEHNR and FQNEAQ (reference sequence). There are 14 residues in the CDR3. This chain's CDR3 is CASSKDRVGTEAFF. For the CDR3, the DNA is TGTGCCAGCAGCAAGGACAGGGTGGGCACTGAAGCTTTCTTT.

The CDR3 DNA sequence: TGCGCCAGCAGTGAAACCCCCAGCGGACAGATTTATGGCTACACCTTC. Residues: CASSETPSGQIYGYTF. The chain has TRBV10-1 and TRBJ1-2; possible D gene TRBD1, 6 bases. In germline, CDR1 is WNHNN, CDR2 SYGVQD (reference sequence). V lost 3 bases, J lost 5 bases, and 19 bases lay in between. The CDR3 consists of 16 residues.

This sequence joins TRBV5-8 and TRBJ2-5, with 8 bases lining up with TRBD2. V dropped 0 bases and J dropped 2; count of bases not matched to a gene: 9. CDR1 and CDR2 (germline): SGHTS, YDEGEE. CDR3 length: 17 residues. CDR3 coding DNA: TGTGCCAGCAGCTTGGGGCGGGGGGACACCCGACAAGAGACCCAGTACTTC. Amino acids: CASSLGRGDTRQETQYF.

The chain couples TRBV11-2 to TRBJ2-5; 11 nucleotides align to TRBD2. V shed 3 bases, J shed 5 bases, and the junction held 5 bases outside the gene matches. CDR1 is SGHAT, CDR2 FQNNGV, per germline. The CDR3 spans 15 residues. The CDR3 DNA is TGTGCCAGCAGCTTTTTAGCGGGGGGGCGCGAGACCCAGTACTTC. Translating gives CASSFLAGGRETQYF. Supplemented by reference TRBV11-2 and TRBJ2-5, the full variable domain reads EAGVAQSPRYKIIEKRQSVAFWCNPISGHATLYWYQQILGQGPKLLIQFQNNGVVDDSQLPKDRFSAERLKGVDSTLKIQPAKLEDSAVYLCASSFLAGGRETQYFGPGTRLLVL.

This chain connects TRBV19 to TRBJ1-5; a possible D gene is TRBD1 (5 bases). Trimming shortened V by 0 bases and J by 4 bases, and 7 bases separated the two germline ends. This CDR3 has 14 residues. CDR1 and CDR2 from the germline V gene are LNHDA and SQIVND (reference sequence). The DNA of the CDR3 is TGTGCCAGTAGTATAGAGGGGGGAAATCAGCCCCAGCATTTT. Translating gives CASSIEGGNQPQHF.

The V gene is TRBV5-1, the J gene TRBJ2-7; 11 bases align to TRBD2. Per the germline V gene, CDR1 is SGHRS and CDR2 is YFSETQ. This CDR3 is built from 17 residues. V lost 0 bases and J lost 5; bases outside the gene matches: 10. CDR3 sequence reads: CASSLAGNLAGGNEQYF. The CDR3 DNA reads TGCGCCAGCAGCTTGGCCGGGAATCTAGCGGGGGGTAACGAGCAGTACTTC.

V gene TRBV6-6 combines with J gene TRBJ1-1; the match to TRBD1 covers 10 bases. V lost 6 bases to trimming and J lost 6 bases; unmatched junction nucleotides: 7. Per germline, CDR1 MNHNY and CDR2 SVGAGI (reference sequence). The CDR3 contains 14 residues. For the CDR3, the DNA is TGTGCCAGCAGCCGGGACAGGGGAAACGCTGAAGCTTTCTTT. Translated: CASSRDRGNAEAFF.